The T cell receptor (beta chain) under discussion was sequenced for a study of blood T cells in healthy people across ages (dated by TCRdb to between 2015 and 2017). Notes on the research overall: In model experiments, template switching captured roughly one uniquely barcoded TCR beta cDNA molecule for every two T cells. Using deep sequencing normalized with unique cDNA molecular identifiers, the study measured how TCR beta repertoire diversity changes with age. The donors were split into four age groups: young (average approximately 16 years), middle-aged (39), aged (approximately 60) and long-lived (approximately 89). The study analyzed two additional independent replicas of 1 million unique cDNA reads from the same blood draw for two donors, one aged 18 to 29 and one aged 80 or older. What the research found in general, with its limitations: Because the CMV infection status of the donors was unknown, age-related changes in expanded clonotypes may potentially have been confounded. Estimates of total diversity based on one million sequenced T cells were considered lower bounds and underestimates. Conclusive comparison of naive and antigen-experienced compartments was prevented by the profiling of bulk unsorted PBMCs. As age increased, observed TCR beta diversity per million T cells dropped in a roughly linear way, and a significant reduction was already evident by age about 40. Compared with the aged group, more naive CD4+ T cells, fewer expanded clones and increased TCR diversity were shown by the long-lived group, suggesting age selection. A strong correlation was found between observed TCR beta diversity and the percentage of naive T cells measured by flow cytometry.

Systemically healthy Caucasian individuals from Russia, 39 in total and aged roughly 6 to 100 years, were included as donors. Around 9.9 milliliters of peripheral blood were collected from each donor into EDTA-treated Vacutainer tubes. PBMCs were isolated by Ficoll-Paque density-gradient centrifugation, with at least 6.5 million obtained per sample. Total RNA was extracted from PBMCs with Trizol reagent, with at least 6 micrograms obtained per sample. Naive CD45RAhigh/CD27high T cell percentages were measured by flow cytometry on a PBMC aliquot from every donor. The library was obtained by 5' RACE. The run used an Illumina HiSeq 2500. A second PCR of 7 to 11 cycles was performed with a sample-barcoded 5' primer and a J-beta primer mix. A template-switch 5' adaptor carrying 12 random nucleotides introduced a unique molecular identifier onto each TCR beta cDNA molecule. Each sample yielded at least 3 million CDR3-containing paired-end reads. First-strand cDNA synthesis was performed from all RNA using the Mint cDNA synthesis kit, with priming by a TRBC-specific oligonucleotide. All cDNA was treated with uracil-DNA glycosylase and then went through a first 18-cycle PCR with the universal primers M1SS and BC2_uni_R. The original methods were these. Normalization of each sample was performed by random selection of 1 million high-quality reads, each carrying a distinct molecular identifier. Instead of being binned into consensus sequences, reads with shared molecular identifiers were discarded. MiTCR, with a Q25 quality threshold and the strictest error-elimination algorithm, was used for CDR3 identification, clonotype clustering and error correction. A nonparametric unseen species model using Euler transformation provided a lower-bound estimate of total TCR beta diversity. TCRdb trimmed public reads at Q25 via fastp, called clones via MiXCR and kept in-frame beta chains. Each CDR3 protein gets just one entry, which takes the most common genes and DNA from the rows behind it. The V and J calls were determined by TCRdb, not by the authors. Present in this sample are 800,000 to 1,300,000 distinct CDR3 sequences, about 25% of which were seen just once. Jointly, the top ten make up less than 0.75% of the sample.

Remarks on this clonotype: The target of this receptor is not known. No qualities accompany the bases; no much larger clone lies one base away.

The same specimen was also included in a second study, on T cells of mothers and their children. According to the second study: Donors were nine systemically healthy Caucasian individuals: three mothers and their six children. cDNA synthesis used all of the extracted RNA, with 1.5 ug of RNA in each 15 ul reaction. Sample barcodes and 2-4 random nucleotides were added via the M1S primer in the second PCR. Each mother yielded over 8.5 million TCR beta CDR3 reads and each child 2.5 million to 3 million reads. TCR recombination output is similarly shaped by thymic selection in related and unrelated pairs, with a minor effect exerted by inherited differences. Normalized repertoire overlap was always slightly but never significantly higher in related than unrelated mother-child pairs. Persistent microchimeric T cell clones were not detected, at a sensitivity of 85 to 100 clones per million clonotypes. To look for features that set related mother-child pairs apart from unrelated individuals, the researchers ran deep NGS to compare the TCR beta repertoires of mothers and children. Mothers averaged about 40 +/- 4 years of age and children averaged around 10 +/- 4 years. After adapter ligation with NEBNext reagents, the libraries were sequenced on Illumina HiSeq 2000 with 100+100 nt paired-end reads. To avoid cross-contamination, the mother libraries and the child libraries were prepared a month apart and sequenced in separate runs. Between roughly 500,000 and 2,300,000 distinct TCR beta clonotypes were identified per donor. Naive TCR beta clonotypes were estimated from low-frequency clonotypes matched to each donor's FACS-determined naive share, without sorting.

The sequenced sample consisted of blood. This sequence was found in a girl aged 2 to 10 in good health.

The DNA sequence follows: TGTGCCAGCAGTTTAGGGGCAGGAGGCGTGGGGAAACTGTTTTTT. Its coded protein is CASSLGAGGVGKLFF. Recombination joined TRBV28 with TRBJ1-4, with a weak D call of TRBD1 (5 bases match). CDR1 and CDR2, per the germline V gene, are MDHEN and SYDVKM. The CDR3, cysteine through phenylalanine, is 15 amino acids long. Only the CDR3 portion is preserved as DNA: 45 bases, with reading frame beginning at the first base. V is cut by 2 bases and J by 11 bases, and the space between the germline ends is 18 bases.